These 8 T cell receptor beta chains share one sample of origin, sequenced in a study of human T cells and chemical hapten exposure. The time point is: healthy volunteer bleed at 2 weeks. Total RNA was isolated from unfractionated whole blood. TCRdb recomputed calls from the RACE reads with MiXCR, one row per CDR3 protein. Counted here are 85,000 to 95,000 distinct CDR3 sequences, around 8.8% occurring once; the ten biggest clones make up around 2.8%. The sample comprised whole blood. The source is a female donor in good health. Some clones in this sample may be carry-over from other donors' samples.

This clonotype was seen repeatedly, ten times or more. For the CDR3, the DNA is TGCAGTGCTACTACCGGGACTAGCGGAGGGGGCACAGATACGCAGTATTTT. Amino acid sequence: CSATTGTSGGGTDTQYF. The chain carries TRBV20-1 and TRBJ2-3, with 11 bases identical to TRBD2. The ends lost 4 bases at V and 1 base at J; junction bases unmatched: 10. The CDR3 spans 17 residues. CDR1 and CDR2 (germline): DFQATT, SNEGSKA (reference sequence).

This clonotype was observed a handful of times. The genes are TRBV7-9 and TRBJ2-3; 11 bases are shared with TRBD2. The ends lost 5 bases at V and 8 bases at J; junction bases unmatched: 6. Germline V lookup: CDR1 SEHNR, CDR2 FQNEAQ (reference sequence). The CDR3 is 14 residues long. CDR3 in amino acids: CASSLTSGDLTQYF. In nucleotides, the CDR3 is TGTGCCAGCAGCCTGACTAGCGGGGATCTTACGCAGTATTTT.

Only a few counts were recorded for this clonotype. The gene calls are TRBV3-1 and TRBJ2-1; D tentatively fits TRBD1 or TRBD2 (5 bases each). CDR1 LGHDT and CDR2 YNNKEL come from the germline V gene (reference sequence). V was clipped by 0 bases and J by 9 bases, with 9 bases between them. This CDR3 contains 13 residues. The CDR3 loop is CASSQDNGGEQFF. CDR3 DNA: TGTGCCAGCAGCCAAGATAATGGGGGTGAGCAGTTCTTC.

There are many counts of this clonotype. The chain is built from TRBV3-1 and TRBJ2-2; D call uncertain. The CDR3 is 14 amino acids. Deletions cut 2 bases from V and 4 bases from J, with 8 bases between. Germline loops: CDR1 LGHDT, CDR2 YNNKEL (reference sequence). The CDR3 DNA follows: TGTGCCAGCAGCCAACTCCAAACCACCGGGGAGCTGTTTTTT. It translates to CASSQLQTTGELFF.

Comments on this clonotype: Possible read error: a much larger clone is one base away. DNA of the CDR3: TGTACCAGCAGTGTAACCGGGACTAGCGGGAGGGCCGGGGAGCTGTTTTTT. The encoded protein is CTSSVTGTSGRAGELFF. The chain has TRBV7-2 and TRBJ2-2; 16 bases line up with TRBD2. From germline, CDR1 is SGHTA and CDR2 FQGNSA. This CDR3 has 17 residues. V trimming: 6 bases; J trimming: 6 bases; junction bases outside the gene matches: 7.

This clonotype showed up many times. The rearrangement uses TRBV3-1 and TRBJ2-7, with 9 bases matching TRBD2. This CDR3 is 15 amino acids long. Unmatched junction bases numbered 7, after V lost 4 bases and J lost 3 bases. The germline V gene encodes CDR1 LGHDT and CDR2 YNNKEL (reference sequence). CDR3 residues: CASSPEDSGSYEQYF. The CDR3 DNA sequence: TGTGCCAGCAGCCCGGAAGATAGCGGGAGCTACGAGCAGTACTTC.

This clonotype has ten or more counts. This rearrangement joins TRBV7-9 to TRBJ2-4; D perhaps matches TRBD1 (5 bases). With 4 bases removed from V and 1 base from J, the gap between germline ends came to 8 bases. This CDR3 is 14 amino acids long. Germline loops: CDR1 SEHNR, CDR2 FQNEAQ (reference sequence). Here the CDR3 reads CASSSTVAKNIQYF. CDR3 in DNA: TGTGCCAGCAGCTCGACAGTGGCCAAAAACATTCAGTACTTC.

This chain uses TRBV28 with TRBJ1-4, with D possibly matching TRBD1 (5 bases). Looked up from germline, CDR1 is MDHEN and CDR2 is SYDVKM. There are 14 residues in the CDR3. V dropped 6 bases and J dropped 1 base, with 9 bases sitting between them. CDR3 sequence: CASSPGGTNEKLFF. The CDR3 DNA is TGTGCCAGCAGCCCTGGGGGAACTAATGAAAAACTGTTTTTT.